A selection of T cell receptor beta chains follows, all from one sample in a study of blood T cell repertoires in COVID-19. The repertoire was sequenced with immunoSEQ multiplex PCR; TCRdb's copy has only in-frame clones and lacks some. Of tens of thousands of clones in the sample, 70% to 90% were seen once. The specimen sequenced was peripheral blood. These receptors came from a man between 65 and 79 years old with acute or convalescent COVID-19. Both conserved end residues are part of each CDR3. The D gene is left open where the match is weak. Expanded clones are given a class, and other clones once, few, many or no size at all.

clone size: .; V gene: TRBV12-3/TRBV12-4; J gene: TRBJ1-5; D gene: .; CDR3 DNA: TGTGCCAGCAGTTTCCCCCCTTCTCAGCCCCAGCATTTT; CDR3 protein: CASSFPPSQPQHF
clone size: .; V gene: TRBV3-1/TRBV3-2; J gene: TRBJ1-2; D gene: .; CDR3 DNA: TGTGCCAGCAGCTACTTGGGGCAGGGAAACTATGGCTACACCTTC; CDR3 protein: CASSYLGQGNYGYTF
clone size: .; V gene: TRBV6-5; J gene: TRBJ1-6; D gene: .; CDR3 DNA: TGTGCCAGCAGTTACGCACAAAGCTCCTATAATTCACCCCTCCACTTT; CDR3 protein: CASSYAQSSYNSPLHF
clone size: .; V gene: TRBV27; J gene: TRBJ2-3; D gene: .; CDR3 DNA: TGTGCCAGCAGTTTCCTGGGAGTGGATACGCAGTATTTT; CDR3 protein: CASSFLGVDTQYF
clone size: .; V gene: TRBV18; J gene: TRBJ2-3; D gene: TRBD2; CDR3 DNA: TGTGCCAGCTCACCTATTAGCGGGGGGCCCACAGATACGCAGTATTTT; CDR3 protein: CASSPISGGPTDTQYF
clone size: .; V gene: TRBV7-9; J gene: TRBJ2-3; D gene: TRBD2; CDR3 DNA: TGTGCCAGCAGCTTCTGGGGGGGAATCACAGATACGCAGTATTTT; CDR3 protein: CASSFWGGITDTQYF
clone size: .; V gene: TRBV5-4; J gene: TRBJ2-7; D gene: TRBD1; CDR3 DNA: TGTGCCAGCAGCTCGGGACAGGGAAGTATCTACGAGCAGTACTTC; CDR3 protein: CASSSGQGSIYEQYF
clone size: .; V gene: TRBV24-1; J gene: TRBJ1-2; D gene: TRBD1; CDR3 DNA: TGTGCCACCAGTGATGTACGACAGGGGGGCTATGGCTACACCTTC; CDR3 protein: CATSDVRQGGYGYTF
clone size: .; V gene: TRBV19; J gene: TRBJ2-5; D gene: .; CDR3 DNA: TGTGCCAGTAGTCGGAGGGAAGAGACCCAGTACTTC; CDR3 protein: CASSRREETQYF
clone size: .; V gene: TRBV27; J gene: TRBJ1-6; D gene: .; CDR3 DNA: TGTGCCAGCAGTTTCCGGGGGACCAATTCACCCCTCCACTTT; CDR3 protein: CASSFRGTNSPLHF
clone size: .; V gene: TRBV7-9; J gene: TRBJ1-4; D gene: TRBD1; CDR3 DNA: TGTGCCAGCAGCCCGACCGGGACAGGACCCGAAAAACTGTTTTTT; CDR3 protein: CASSPTGTGPEKLFF
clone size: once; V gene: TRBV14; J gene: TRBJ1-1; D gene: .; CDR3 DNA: TGTGCCAGCAGCCTTAACATGAACACTGAAGCTTTCTTT; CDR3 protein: CASSLNMNTEAFF
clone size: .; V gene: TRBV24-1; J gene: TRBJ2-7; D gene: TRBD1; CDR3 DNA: TGTGCCACCAGTGAGGGGACAGGGAAATACGAGCAGTACTTC; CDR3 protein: CATSEGTGKYEQYF
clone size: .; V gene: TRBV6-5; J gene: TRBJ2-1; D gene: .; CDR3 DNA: TGTGCCAGCAGCCGGGACACAGGACCCAATGAGCAGTTCTTC; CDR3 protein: CASSRDTGPNEQFF
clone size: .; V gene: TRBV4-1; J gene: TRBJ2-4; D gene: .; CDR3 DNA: TGCGCCAGCAGCCAAGAAGGGGTATCCAAAAACATTCAGTACTTC; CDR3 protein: CASSQEGVSKNIQYF
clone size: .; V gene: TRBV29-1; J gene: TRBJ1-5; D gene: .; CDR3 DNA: TGCAGCGTTGGGGACACTCTAAATAGCAATCAGCCCCAGCATTTT; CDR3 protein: CSVGDTLNSNQPQHF
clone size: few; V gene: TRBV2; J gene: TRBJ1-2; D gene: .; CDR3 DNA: TGTGCCAGCACCCTGACAGCCTATGGCTACACCTTC; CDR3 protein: CASTLTAYGYTF
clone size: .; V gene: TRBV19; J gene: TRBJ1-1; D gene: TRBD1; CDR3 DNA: TGTGCCAGTAGTATTCATTCGGACAGGCTTGAAGCTTTCTTT; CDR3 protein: CASSIHSDRLEAFF
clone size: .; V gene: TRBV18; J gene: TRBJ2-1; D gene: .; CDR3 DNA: TGTGCCAGCTCACCGATCGGGGAGGAGCAGTTCTTC; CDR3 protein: CASSPIGEEQFF
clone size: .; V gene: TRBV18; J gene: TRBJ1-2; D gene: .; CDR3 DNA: TGTGCCAGCTCACCACCTAACATAAACTATGGCTACACCTTC; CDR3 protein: CASSPPNINYGYTF
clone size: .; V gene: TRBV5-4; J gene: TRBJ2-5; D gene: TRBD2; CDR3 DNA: TGTGCCAGCAGCTTTGAGAGCGGGAGGGTCCCCATCGAGACCCAGTACTTC; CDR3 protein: CASSFESGRVPIETQYF
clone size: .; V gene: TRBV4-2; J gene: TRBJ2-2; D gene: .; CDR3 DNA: TGTGCCAGCAGCCAAGATGGAGTTAACGGGGGCACCGGGGAGCTGTTTTTT; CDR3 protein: CASSQDGVNGGTGELFF
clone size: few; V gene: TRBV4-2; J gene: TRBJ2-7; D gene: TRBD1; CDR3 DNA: TGTGCCAGCAGCAATAGGTGGACAGGGGGCGAAGAGGAGCAGTACTTC; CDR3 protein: CASSNRWTGGEEEQYF
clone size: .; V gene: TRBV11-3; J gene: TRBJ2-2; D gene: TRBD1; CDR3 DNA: TGTGCCAGCAGCCGACTAACCGGGACAGGGAACACCGGGGAGCTGTTTTTT; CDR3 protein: CASSRLTGTGNTGELFF
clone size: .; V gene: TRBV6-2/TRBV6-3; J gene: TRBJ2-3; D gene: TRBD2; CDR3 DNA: TGTGCCAGCAGTACCTTAGCGGGAGAAAACACAGATACGCAGTATTTT; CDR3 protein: CASSTLAGENTDTQYF
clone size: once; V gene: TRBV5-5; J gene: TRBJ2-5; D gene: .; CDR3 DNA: TGTGCCAGCAGCTTGGGGCTTCAGGGACAAGAGACCCAGTACTTC; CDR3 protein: CASSLGLQGQETQYF
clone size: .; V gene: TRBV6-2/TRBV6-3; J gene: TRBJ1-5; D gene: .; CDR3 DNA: TGTGCCAGCAGTTTTTCGCTACCTACAGGAGAAAGCAATCAGCCCCAGCATTTT; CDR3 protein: CASSFSLPTGESNQPQHF
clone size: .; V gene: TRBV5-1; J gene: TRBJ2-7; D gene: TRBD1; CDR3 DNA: TGCGCCAGCAGCTCTCCCTCACCTCGGGACAGGTACACCTACGAGCAGTACTTC; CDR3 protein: CASSSPSPRDRYTYEQYF
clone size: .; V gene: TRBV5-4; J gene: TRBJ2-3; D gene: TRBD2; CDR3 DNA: TGTGCCAGCAGCTTGGGATGGACTAGCGGGGGGAGAGATACGCAGTATTTT; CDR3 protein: CASSLGWTSGGRDTQYF
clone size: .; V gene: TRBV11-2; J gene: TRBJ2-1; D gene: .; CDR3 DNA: TGTGCCAGCCTCGGAGGGGTCTCATCCTACAATGAGCAGTTCTTC; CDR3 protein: CASLGGVSSYNEQFF
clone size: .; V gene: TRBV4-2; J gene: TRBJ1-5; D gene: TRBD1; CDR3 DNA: TGTGCCAGCAGCGTTGGGACAGATAATCAGCCCCAGCATTTT; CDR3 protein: CASSVGTDNQPQHF